One sample yielded the 12 T cell receptor beta chains listed below, sequenced in a study of control samples from healthy donors and cancer patients. Data came from immunoSEQ multiplex PCR; TCRdb stores just in-frame clones and leaves some out. The table shows around 180,000 clones, with roughly 94% occurring only once. Sequencing was done on a sample of blood. These receptors were obtained from a woman younger than 35 in good health.

This chain links TRBV7-3 with TRBJ1-2; D ambiguous. Germline V lookup: CDR1 SGHTA, CDR2 FQGTGA. The CDR3 loop spans 14 amino acids. The V end was cut by 2 bases, the J end by 5 bases, with 12 bases between. CDR3 residues: CASSLGEPNYGYTF. The CDR3 DNA sequence: TGTGCCAGCAGCTTAGGGGAACCGAATTATGGCTACACCTTC.

The V call is TRBV19, the J call TRBJ1-1; no definite D call. Germline CDR1 is LNHDA and CDR2 is SQIVND (reference sequence). The ends were cut back, 6 bases at V and 0 bases at J, with 5 bases in the middle. The CDR3 totals 12 residues. The CDR3 DNA sequence: TGTGCCAGTAGAAGATTGAACACTGAAGCTTTCTTT. This sequence encodes CASRRLNTEAFF.

The chain couples TRBV29-1 to TRBJ1-2; tentatively, D is TRBD1 (5 bases). Trimming removed 1 base from V and 8 bases from J, with 14 bases in between. Germline V gene sequence: CDR1 SQVTM, CDR2 ANQGSEA. The CDR3 is 13 residues long. The CDR3 nucleotides are TGCAGCGTTGAAGCGCAGGGAGGGTACGGCTACACCTTC. This sequence encodes CSVEAQGGYGYTF.

This clone has a single count. V gene TRBV7-9 combines with J gene TRBJ1-1, with 9 nucleotides matching TRBD1. CDR3 length equals 15 residues. The trim removed 3 bases at V and 4 bases at J, leaving 6 bases unmatched. The germline V gene has CDR1 SEHNR and CDR2 FQNEAQ (reference sequence). CDR3 sequence (DNA): TGTGCCAGCAGCTTTTGGACAGGGGTTGCCACTGAAGCTTTCTTT. It yields the protein CASSFWTGVATEAFF. Looking up the rest from reference TRBV7-9 and TRBJ1-1 gives the full variable domain: DTGVSQNPRHKITKRGQNVTFRCDPISEHNRLYWYRQTLGQGPEFLTYFQNEAQLEKSRLLSDRFSAERPKGSFSTLEIQRTEQGDSAMYLCASSFWTGVATEAFFGQGTRLTVV.

This chain links TRBV5-1 with TRBJ1-1; D ambiguous. Germline values: CDR1 SGHRS, CDR2 YFSETQ. Deletions cut 0 bases from V and 5 bases from J, with 8 bases between. This CDR3 comprises 13 residues. The CDR3 DNA reads TGCGCCAGCAGCTTGGGAAGGATTACTGAAGCTTTCTTT. It encodes CASSLGRITEAFF.

This chain uses TRBV6-2 or TRBV6-3 with TRBJ2-7, with a weak D call TRBD1 (5 bases). Trimming cost V 2 bases and J 4 bases, with 21 bases left between them. The germline CDR1 and CDR2 sequences are MNHEY and SVGEGT. There are 17 residues in the CDR3. CDR3 sequence: CASSYGLGKGRDYEQYF. Here the CDR3 DNA reads TGTGCCAGCAGTTACGGTCTCGGAAAAGGCAGGGATTACGAGCAGTACTTC.

The chain links TRBV13 to TRBJ2-3; 13 nucleotides match TRBD2. This CDR3 region has 17 residues. CDR1 and CDR2 from the germline V gene are PRHDT and FYEKMQ (reference sequence). With 4 bases clipped from V and 4 bases from J, the junction kept 8 bases outside the gene matches. The CDR3 bases are TGTGCCAGCAGCTCCCACCAACTAGCGGGGGGGCCAGATACGCAGTATTTT. Protein: CASSSHQLAGGPDTQYF.

The chain employs TRBV7-2 and TRBJ1-2; D call uncertain. The V gene's germline CDR1 is SGHTA and CDR2 FQGNSA. The CDR3 covers 12 residues. Trimming took 4 bases from V and 5 from J, leaving 8 bases between them. CDR3 DNA sequence: TGTGCCAGCAGCTATGGACTGTATGGCTACACCTTC. Translation: CASSYGLYGYTF.

The genes are TRBV27 and TRBJ1-1; 10 bases line up with TRBD1. The V gene end was trimmed by 7 bases and the J gene end by 2 bases; junction bases not matched to a gene: 13. This CDR3 comprises 17 residues. The germline gives CDR1 MNHEY, CDR2 SMNVEV (reference sequence). CDR3 coding DNA: TGTGCCAGCAATTTTAGACAGGGGGCATCGGGAAACACTGAAGCTTTCTTT. Translating gives CASNFRQGASGNTEAFF.

V is TRBV2 and J is TRBJ2-7, with D perhaps matching TRBD1 (6 bases). V dropped 5 bases and J dropped 4 bases, with 12 bases sitting between them. CDR1 SNHLY and CDR2 FYNNEI come from the germline V gene. The CDR3 is 13 amino acids. In DNA form, the CDR3 reads TGTGCCAGCAGTCCCCGGGACATTTACGAGCAGTACTTC. Translating it yields CASSPRDIYEQYF. Using reference TRBV2 and TRBJ2-7 for the parts outside the CDR3, the full variable domain is EPEVTQTPSHQVTQMGQEVILRCVPISNHLYFYWYRQILGQKVEFLVSFYNNEISEKSEIFDDQFSVERPDGSNFTLKIRSTKLEDSAMYFCASSPRDIYEQYFGPGTRLTVT.

Comment on this clone: Other DNA sequences in the sample encode the same CDR3. The chain employs TRBV28 and TRBJ2-5; D may be TRBD1 (6 bases). V was trimmed by 3 bases and J by 2 bases, leaving 10 bases between them. The germline gives CDR1 MDHEN, CDR2 SYDVKM. There are 14 residues in the CDR3. The CDR3 loop is CASSFGGLQETQYF. As DNA, the CDR3 is TGTGCCAGCAGTTTTGGGGGCCTGCAAGAGACCCAGTACTTC. The full variable domain, its missing parts supplied by reference TRBV28 and TRBJ2-5, is DVKVTQSSRYLVKRTGEKVFLECVQDMDHENMFWYRQDPGLGLRLIYFSYDVKMKEKGDIPEGYSVSREKKERFSLILESASTNQTSMYLCASSFGGLQETQYFGPGTRLLVL.

The rearrangement joins TRBV4-2 to TRBJ2-1; 11 bases line up with TRBD1. Germline V CDR1 and CDR2: LGHNA, YNFKEQ. The CDR3 consists of 16 residues. J was trimmed by 6 bases and V by 0 bases; bases with no gene match: 4. The CDR3 is CASSQDSGTGGNEQFF. The DNA of the CDR3 is TGTGCCAGCAGCCAAGATTCCGGGACAGGGGGCAATGAGCAGTTCTTC.